What follows are 23 T cell receptor beta chains derived from one specimen sequenced in a study of blood T cell repertoires in COVID-19. Profiled with immunoSEQ multiplex PCR; TCRdb holds only in-frame clones, not every one. The sample contains around 260,000 clones, 86% of which appear only once. Specimen: peripheral blood. The receptors shown here come from a man aged 18 to 29 with active or convalescent COVID-19.

The V gene is TRBV27, the J gene TRBJ1-1; 9 bases fit TRBD1. The germline CDR1 and CDR2 sequences are MNHEY and SMNVEV (reference sequence). V dropped 5 bases and J dropped 10; count of bases not matched to a gene: 20. CDR3 size: 17 residues. The CDR3 DNA reads TGTGCCAGCAGTCCCCCCCTTGTCGGGACAGGGAATTTGGTAGCTTTCTTT. It is translated as CASSPPLVGTGNLVAFF.

The chain has TRBV13 and TRBJ2-1; 8 bases agree with TRBD2. The CDR3 is 13 residues long. V was pared by 8 bases and J by 8 bases, with 8 bases of the junction left unmatched. Germline CDR1 is PRHDT and CDR2 is FYEKMQ (reference sequence). The CDR3 region is CASLSGTRDEQFF. CDR3 nucleotides: TGTGCCAGCCTCTCCGGGACTAGAGATGAGCAGTTCTTC.

The CDR3 coding sequence is TGTGCCAGCAGTTACTCGAGCGAGCAGTATTTT. Translation: CASSYSSEQYF. V usage is TRBV6-6 and J usage is TRBJ2-3, with D uncertain. V lost 0 bases to trimming and J lost 11 bases, with 6 bases between them. CDR3 length: 11 amino acids. In germline, CDR1 is MNHNY, CDR2 SVGAGI (reference sequence).

The gene calls are TRBV13 and TRBJ2-3, with TRBD1 as a possible D gene (5 bases). From germline, CDR1 is PRHDT and CDR2 FYEKMQ (reference sequence). The CDR3 covers 14 residues. V lost 2 bases and J lost 2, with 8 bases in between. The CDR3 sequence: CASSLKGITDTQYF. CDR3 in DNA: TGTGCCAGCAGCTTAAAGGGGATCACAGATACGCAGTATTTT.

The rearrangement links TRBV29-1 to TRBJ2-7, with a tentative D call TRBD2 (5 bases). This CDR3 is built from 15 residues. The V gene's germline CDR1 is SQVTM and CDR2 ANQGSEA. V was shortened by 5 bases and J by 2 bases, with 19 bases between the two germline ends. The CDR3 nucleotides are TGCAGCGTTTCGAAACGGGCCTCCGGGGCCTACGAGCAGTACTTC. Translated: CSVSKRASGAYEQYF.

This clone has a single count. The chain is built from TRBV18 and TRBJ2-7; 7 nucleotides line up with TRBD1. Germline V gene data show CDR1 as KGHSH and CDR2 as LQKENI. The V and J ends lost 2 bases and 5 bases, in that order; junction bases with no gene match: 6. The CDR3 totals 14 residues. The CDR3 is CASSPTTGWDEQYF. CDR3 bases: TGTGCCAGCTCACCAACGACAGGGTGGGACGAGCAGTACTTC.

V gene TRBV25-1 combines with J gene TRBJ2-1, with a tentative D call TRBD1 (6 bases). CDR3 length: 9 residues. The V end lost 11 bases, the J end lost 13 bases, and 12 bases lay between the germline ends. CDR1 MGHDK and CDR2 SYGVNS come from the germline V gene. The CDR3 reads CACGTFQFF. CDR3 nucleotides: TGTGCCTGTGGGACATTTCAGTTCTTC.

This clone was detected once. The chain is built from TRBV19 and TRBJ1-2; a possible D gene is TRBD1 (6 bases). This CDR3 is 14 amino acids long. Germline V gene lookup returns CDR1 LNHDA and CDR2 SQIVND (reference sequence). V gave up 6 bases and J gave up 4 bases, with 15 bases separating them. The CDR3 loop reads CASRSFETGYGYTF. CDR3 in DNA: TGTGCCAGTAGGTCATTCGAGACAGGCTATGGCTACACCTTC.

This clone was seen once. V gene TRBV2 combines with J gene TRBJ1-1; D not certain. The length of the CDR3 is 14 residues. The V and J ends lost 1 base and 5 bases respectively, with 11 bases between them. From germline, CDR1 is SNHLY and CDR2 FYNNEI. The CDR3 nucleotides are TGTGCCAGCAGTGAAGAGTACTCATTGACTGAAGCTTTCTTT. Its translation is CASSEEYSLTEAFF.

CDR3 region: CASSLVSSGETQYF. In DNA form, the CDR3 reads TGTGCCAGCAGCTTAGTGTCTAGCGGAGAGACCCAGTACTTC. The chain links TRBV7-9 to TRBJ2-5; 7 nucleotides match TRBD2. The CDR3 spans 14 residues. After removal of 1 base from V and 4 bases from J, the junction contained 3 bases not matched to a gene. Germline V lookup: CDR1 SEHNR, CDR2 FQNEAQ (reference sequence). Combining the CDR3 with reference TRBV7-9 and TRBJ2-5 gives the whole variable domain DTGVSQNPRHKITKRGQNVTFRCDPISEHNRLYWYRQTLGQGPEFLTYFQNEAQLEKSRLLSDRFSAERPKGSFSTLEIQRTEQGDSAMYLCASSLVSSGETQYFGPGTRLLVL.

V and J are TRBV2 and TRBJ1-3; 9 nucleotides align to TRBD1. CDR1 is SNHLY and CDR2 is FYNNEI in the germline V gene. This CDR3 spans 13 amino acids. Trimming cost V 8 bases and J 6 bases; bases outside gene matches: 5. As DNA, the CDR3 is TGTGCCAGCTCGGGACAGGGCTTAAACACCATATATTTT. This codes for CASSGQGLNTIYF.

This chain uses TRBV5-1 with TRBJ1-1, with D possibly TRBD1 on 6 matching bases. In germline, CDR1 is SGHRS, CDR2 YFSETQ. V was clipped by 2 bases and J by 4 bases, with 12 bases between them. The CDR3 has 14 residues. In DNA form, the CDR3 reads TGCGCCAGCAGCTTACAGGGATCGGGCACTGAAGCTTTCTTT. Its translation is CASSLQGSGTEAFF.

The V and J genes are TRBV9 and TRBJ2-7; TRBD2 aligns across 7 bases. CDR3 length equals 15 residues. V lost 0 bases, J lost 1 base, and 4 bases stayed unmatched. Germline assignment: CDR1 SGDLS and CDR2 YYNGEE. CDR3 nucleotides: TGTGCCAGCAGCGTAGGGGCTAGCGGATCCTACGAGCAGTACTTC. This codes for CASSVGASGSYEQYF.

The DNA of the CDR3 is TGTGCCAGTCACAGGGGGAGCACAGATACGCAGTATTTT. Translating it yields CASHRGSTDTQYF. This rearrangement joins TRBV21-1 to TRBJ2-3; the table gives TRBD1 as D, unverified against the DNA. TRBV21-1 corresponds to a pseudogene. This CDR3 contains 13 residues.

This CDR3 reads CASRGGQALNEQFF. In DNA form, the CDR3 reads TGTGCCAGCAGGGGGGGACAGGCCCTCAATGAGCAGTTCTTC. V is TRBV27 and J is TRBJ2-1, with 8 bases aligning to TRBD1. From germline, CDR1 is MNHEY and CDR2 SMNVEV (reference sequence). Germline trimming cut 6 bases from V and 6 bases from J; bases unmatched to any gene: 7. This CDR3 comprises 14 residues.

V usage is TRBV7-6 and J usage is TRBJ2-1, with D possibly matching TRBD2 (7 bases). Germline V gives CDR1 SGHVS, CDR2 FNYEAQ. The CDR3 covers 15 residues. The V end was cut by 0 bases, the J end by 9 bases, with 15 bases between. As DNA, the CDR3 is TGTGCCAGCAGCTTAGCAGTGGGGGGGCCGCCTGAGCAGTTCTTC. Protein: CASSLAVGGPPEQFF.

This clone was seen once. The chain combines TRBV27 with TRBJ1-5; 7 positions match TRBD1. V lost 4 bases and J lost 9; bases outside the gene matches: 9. The CDR3 is 14 amino acids. The germline V gene has CDR1 MNHEY and CDR2 SMNVEV (reference sequence). The DNA of the CDR3 is TGTGCCAGCAGTTCTAGAGGGGGCTTTTGGCCCCAGCATTTT. This gives the protein CASSSRGGFWPQHF.

This chain links TRBV7-6 with TRBJ2-3; TRBD1 matches 8 bases. Germline V gene lookup returns CDR1 SGHVS and CDR2 FNYEAQ. V dropped 0 bases and J dropped 6; count of bases not matched to a gene: 5. This CDR3 comprises 15 residues. The CDR3 bases are TGTGCCAGCAGCTTAGCTACAGGGGGTGGGGATACGCAGTATTTT. This encodes CASSLATGGGDTQYF.

This chain uses TRBV19 with TRBJ2-3; D might be TRBD2 (5 bases). CDR3 length: 15 residues. Trimming shortened V by 0 bases and J by 0 bases, and 7 bases separated the two germline ends. Germline loops: CDR1 LNHDA, CDR2 SQIVND (reference sequence). This chain's CDR3 is CASSIDRTSTDTQYF. The CDR3, as DNA: TGTGCCAGTAGTATAGATCGGACTAGCACAGATACGCAGTATTTT.

J is TRBJ2-1 and V is TRBV4-1; D tentatively reads TRBD1 or TRBD2 (7 bases each). Germline V gene lookup returns CDR1 MGHRA and CDR2 YSYEKL. This CDR3 comprises 14 residues. V lost 7 bases and J lost 7, with 17 bases in between. This chain's CDR3 is CASTQGGGSNEQFF. The DNA of the CDR3 is TGCGCCAGCACCCAGGGGGGGGGCTCAAATGAGCAGTTCTTC.

The V gene is TRBV4-1, the J gene TRBJ2-3, with 7 bases aligning to TRBD2. Trimming cost V 1 base and J 4 bases; bases outside gene matches: 5. CDR3 length: 15 residues. Germline V gives CDR1 MGHRA, CDR2 YSYEKL. This CDR3 is CASSQAAGVPDTQYF. CDR3 nucleotides: TGCGCCAGCAGCCAAGCGGCGGGGGTCCCAGATACGCAGTATTTT.

The genes are TRBV4-3 and TRBJ2-5; 10 nucleotides agree with TRBD1. The V and J ends lost 0 bases and 6 bases, in that order; junction bases with no gene match: 7. The CDR3 is 16 amino acids. CDR1 and CDR2 (germline): LGHNA, YSLEER. For the CDR3, the DNA is TGCGCCAGCAGCCAAGATTGGGGGACAGGGGTCCAGACCCAGTACTTC. This sequence encodes CASSQDWGTGVQTQYF.

This chain uses TRBV7-2 with TRBJ1-1; possibly TRBD1 for D (5 bases). The V gene lost 0 bases and the J gene lost 4 bases, with 6 bases spanning the gap. This CDR3 contains 13 residues. Germline V gene sequence: CDR1 SGHTA, CDR2 FQGNSA. DNA of the CDR3: TGTGCCAGCAGCTTAGCAAGGGGCACTGAAGCTTTCTTT. It yields the protein CASSLARGTEAFF. Using reference TRBV7-2 and TRBJ1-1 for the parts outside the CDR3, the full variable domain is GAGVSQSPSNKVTEKGKDVELRCDPISGHTALYWYRQSLGQGLEFLIYFQGNSAPDKSGLPSDRFSAERTGGSVSTLTIQRTQQEDSAVYLCASSLARGTEAFFGQGTRLTVV.